The subject of this entry is one TCR beta chain. The germline V gene encodes CDR1 MNHNS and CDR2 SASEGT. The junction had 5 bases not matched to a gene; V was cut back by 0 bases and J by 8 bases. This CDR3 is built from 15 residues. Original handling: Estimates of nucleated cell counts were drawn from the amplification of reference gene primers. Assay used: immunoSEQ multiplex PCR; TCRdb lists only in-frame clones, some missing. V and J calls and clone size are as listed in that table; D and trimming were resolved from the DNA. This table holds roughly 290,000 clones, about nine tenths found once. The data were obtained in a study of blood T cell repertoires in COVID-19. In the study overall: Italy, Spain and the United States were the sources of the convalescent and acute COVID-19 samples. PBMCs, B-cell-depleted T cells, or T cells were the source of the cDNA or gDNA that made up the material.

This chain joins TRBV6-1 and TRBJ1-4; the match to TRBD1 covers 8 bases. Sequenced sample: peripheral blood. The origin of this receptor is a woman in her twenties or thirties with COVID-19, enrolled during active disease. CDR3 sequence reads: CASSEAAGGGEKLFF. In nucleotides, the CDR3 is TGTGCCAGCAGTGAAGCGGCAGGGGGCGGAGAAAAACTGTTTTTT.